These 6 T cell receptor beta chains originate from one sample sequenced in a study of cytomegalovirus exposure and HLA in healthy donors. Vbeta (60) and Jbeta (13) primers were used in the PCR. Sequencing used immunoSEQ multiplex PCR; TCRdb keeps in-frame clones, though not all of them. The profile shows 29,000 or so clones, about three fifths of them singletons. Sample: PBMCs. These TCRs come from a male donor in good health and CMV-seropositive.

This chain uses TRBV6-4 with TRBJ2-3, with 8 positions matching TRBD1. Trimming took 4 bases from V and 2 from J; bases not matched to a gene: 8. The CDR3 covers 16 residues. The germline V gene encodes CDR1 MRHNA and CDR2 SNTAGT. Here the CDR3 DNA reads TGTGCCAGCAGTGGCCCGGGACAGGTAATCACAGATACGCAGTATTTT. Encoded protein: CASSGPGQVITDTQYF.

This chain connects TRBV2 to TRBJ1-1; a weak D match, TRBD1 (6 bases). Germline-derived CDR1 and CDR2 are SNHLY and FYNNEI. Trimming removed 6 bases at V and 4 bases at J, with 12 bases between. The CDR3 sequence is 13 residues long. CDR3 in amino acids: CASRAQGSTEAFF. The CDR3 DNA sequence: TGTGCCAGCAGAGCACAGGGAAGCACTGAAGCTTTCTTT.

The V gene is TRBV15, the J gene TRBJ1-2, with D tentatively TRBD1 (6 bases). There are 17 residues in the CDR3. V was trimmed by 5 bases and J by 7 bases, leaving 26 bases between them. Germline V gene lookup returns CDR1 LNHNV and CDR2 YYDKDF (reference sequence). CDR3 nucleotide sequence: TGTGCCACCAGCCGTACTCAGTTTCAGGGGCTATTGCGTGGCTACACCTTC. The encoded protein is CATSRTQFQGLLRGYTF.

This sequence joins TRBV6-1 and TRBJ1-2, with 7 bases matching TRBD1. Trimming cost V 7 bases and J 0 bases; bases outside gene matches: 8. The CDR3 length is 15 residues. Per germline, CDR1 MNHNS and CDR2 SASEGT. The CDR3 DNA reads TGTGCCAGCAATCCCGGGACAGCCACTAACTATGGCTACACCTTC. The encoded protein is CASNPGTATNYGYTF.

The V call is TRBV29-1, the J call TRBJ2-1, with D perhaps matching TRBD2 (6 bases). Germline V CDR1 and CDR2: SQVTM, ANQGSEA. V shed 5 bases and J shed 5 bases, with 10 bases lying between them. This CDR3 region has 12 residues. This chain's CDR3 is CSVNGRNNEQFF. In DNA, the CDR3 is TGCAGCGTTAATGGGAGGAACAATGAGCAGTTCTTC.

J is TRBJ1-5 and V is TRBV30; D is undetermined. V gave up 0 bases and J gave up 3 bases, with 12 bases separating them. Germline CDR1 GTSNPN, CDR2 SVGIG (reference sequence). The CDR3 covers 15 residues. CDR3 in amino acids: CAWSVLATNNQPQHF. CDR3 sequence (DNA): TGTGCCTGGAGTGTACTCGCGACTAACAATCAGCCCCAGCATTTT.